The TCR beta chain described here comes from a study of OX40 agonist ivuxolimab in advanced cancers. Overall study: Mean age approximately 59 years, range about 20 to 79; roughly 80% male.

The CDR3 is 15 amino acids. The V segment lost 3 bases and the J segment 7 bases; nucleotides outside the gene matches: 9. The germline gives CDR1 SGDLS, CDR2 YYNGEE. Findings and caveats of the study: More expanded clones were found, on average, in CD8+ than in CD4+ T cells. In the expanded peripheral T cells, antigen specificity was never determined. The authors also found low normalized T-cell clonal expansion in some nonresponders.

TCRdb's table, derived via immunoSEQ multiplex PCR, lists solely in-frame clones and lacks some. This table holds roughly 110,000 clones, 90% found once. Turning to this clone: Its antigen is as yet unknown.

This receptor was taken from an adult with an advanced solid tumor such as melanoma, head and neck, liver or kidney cancer. The sample consisted of CD4+ or CD8+ T cells sorted from blood, taken in a trial of the OX40 agonist ivuxolimab. This chain joins TRBV9 and TRBJ2-3; 9 nucleotides align to TRBD1. The CDR3 DNA reads TGTGCCAGCAGCGGCCCCGGGACAGGGACGAATACGCAGTATTTT. This sequence encodes CASSGPGTGTNTQYF. The full variable domain, rest sourced from reference TRBV9 and TRBJ2-3, is DSGVTQTPKHLITATGQRVTLRCSPRSGDLSVYWYQQSLDQGLQFLIQYYNGEERAKGNILERFSAQQFPDLHSELNLSSLELGDSALYFCASSGPGTGTNTQYFGPGTRLTVL.